This TCR beta chain was sequenced in a study of CD4 T cells in relation to SARS-CoV-2 and coronaviruses. The protocol was immunoSEQ multiplex PCR, while the TCRdb copy is restricted to in-frame clones and leaves out a portion. The sample carries around 28,000 clones, under 80% recorded once. CDR1 and CDR2 (germline): KGHSH, LQKENI. Trimming removed 0 bases from V and 0 bases from J; junction bases left unmatched: 7. CDR3 length equals 17 residues. Regarding this clone: Its antigen is as yet unknown.

The receptor's source is an adult with COVID-19. Sequencing input: memory CD4+ T cells from PBMCs, cultured in vitro. The V gene is TRBV18, the J gene TRBJ2-7; TRBD2 agrees at 8 bases. The CDR3 DNA reads as TGTGCCAGCTCACCACCGTCGGGGGGGGACGCCTCCTACGAGCAGTACTTC. It yields the protein CASSPPSGGDASYEQYF.